This T cell receptor beta chain was retrieved from a study of shared clonotypes between healthy human individuals. Study-level points and caveats: Rarefaction analysis demonstrated incomplete sorted-subset sequencing notwithstanding large depth. Generally, estimated richness proved larger in naive subsets than it did in memory subsets.

When replicate PCRs were run on sorted subsets, they used approximately 0.2 ug DNA, about 31,000 T cell genomes. Profiled with immunoSEQ multiplex PCR; TCRdb holds only in-frame clones, not every one. This repertoire shows a few million clones, around 94% found once; its top ten account for roughly 0.13%. CDR3 length: 13 residues. Germline loops: CDR1 SGHTA, CDR2 FQGNSA. With 4 bases removed from V and 5 bases from J, the gap between germline ends came to 11 bases. Comment on this clone: What it binds is unknown.

This chain connects TRBV7-2 to TRBJ1-1; perhaps TRBD1 as D (6 bases). Sequencing was performed on naive CD4+ T cells sorted from blood. Subset here: CD45RA+ positively selected. This clonotype was sampled from a man aged 18 to 29 in good health. The CDR3 reads CASSSGQLTEAFF. CDR3 sequence (DNA): TGTGCCAGCAGCTCCGGACAGCTGACTGAAGCTTTCTTT.